Presented here are 31 T cell receptor beta chains from one specimen sequenced in a study of blood T cell repertoires in COVID-19. Using immunoSEQ multiplex PCR, the repertoire was profiled, and TCRdb retains in-frame clones only, with some absent. The sample has about 310,000 clones, around 87% seen once. Sequenced sample: peripheral blood. These receptors all come from a man aged 45-60 years with active or convalescent COVID-19.

The chain has TRBV7-3 and TRBJ1-1; D is undetermined. This CDR3 is built from 17 residues. CDR1 and CDR2 (germline): SGHTA, FQGTGA. Trimming removed 1 base at V and 0 bases at J, with 15 bases between. CDR3 coding DNA: TGTGCCAGCAGCTTAAGATCAGTTGGGGAGGTGAACACTGAAGCTTTCTTT. Its protein product is CASSLRSVGEVNTEAFF.

This clone appeared a single time. V gene TRBV5-1 combines with J gene TRBJ2-6; no clear D gene. The CDR3 is 14 amino acids. Trimming shortened V by 4 bases and J by 4 bases, and 9 bases separated the two germline ends. CDR1 SGHRS and CDR2 YFSETQ come from the germline V gene. The chain's CDR3 is CASSVLTGANVLTF. The CDR3 region has the DNA TGCGCCAGCAGCGTACTAACCGGGGCCAACGTCCTGACTTTC.

This clone has a handful of counts. The rearrangement uses TRBV25-1 and TRBJ2-7; TRBD1 matches at 12 bases. Germline trimming cut 3 bases from V and 6 bases from J; bases unmatched to any gene: 12. This CDR3 is built from 17 residues. CDR1 MGHDK and CDR2 SYGVNS come from the germline V gene. The CDR3 sequence is CASSDRGQGASLGEQYF. The CDR3 DNA reads TGTGCCAGCAGTGACCGGGGACAGGGGGCTTCTTTGGGCGAGCAGTACTTC.

The rearrangement uses TRBV4-1 and TRBJ1-4, with D perhaps TRBD1 (5 bases). The CDR3 has 17 residues. CDR1 and CDR2 from the germline V gene are MGHRA and YSYEKL. Trimming took off 3 bases at V and 3 bases at J, with 17 bases between the two ends. CDR3 bases: TGCGCCAGCAGCCAGGAGGTGTCTACGGGGGCTAATGAAAAACTGTTTTTT. Translation gives CASSQEVSTGANEKLFF.

V is TRBV9 and J is TRBJ2-3, with D tentatively TRBD2 (5 bases). Germline V lookup: CDR1 SGDLS, CDR2 YYNGEE. V was trimmed by 2 bases and J by 4 bases, leaving 11 bases between them. The CDR3 has 14 amino acids. CDR3 coding DNA: TGTGCCAGCAGCGTCGGCCGGGATCCAGATACGCAGTATTTT. Encoded protein: CASSVGRDPDTQYF.

The V call is TRBV9, the J call TRBJ2-7, with a possible D match to TRBD2 (6 bases). V gave up 1 base and J gave up 0 bases, with 11 bases separating them. Germline V CDR1 and CDR2: SGDLS, YYNGEE. The CDR3 length is 15 residues. In nucleotides, the CDR3 is TGTGCCAGCAGCGTATCGGAGGGGAGCTCCTACGAGCAGTACTTC. Translation: CASSVSEGSSYEQYF.

The chain couples TRBV6-2 or TRBV6-3 to TRBJ2-5; possibly TRBD2 for D (5 bases). V was trimmed by 4 bases and J by 3 bases, leaving 9 bases between them. The V gene's germline CDR1 is MNHEY and CDR2 SVGEGT. The CDR3 extends over 13 amino acids. CDR3 sequence (DNA): TGTGCCAGCAGTTCTCTGAGGGAAGAGACCCAGTACTTC. It is translated as CASSSLREETQYF.

V and J are TRBV7-7 and TRBJ2-2, with a tentative D call TRBD1 (6 bases). V was pared by 5 bases and J by 5 bases, with 9 bases between. This CDR3 is built from 13 residues. Per germline, CDR1 SSHAT and CDR2 FNYEAQ (reference sequence). The CDR3 loop reads CASSPQGTGELFF. The DNA of the CDR3 is TGTGCCAGCAGCCCGCAGGGGACCGGGGAGCTGTTTTTT.

This sequence joins TRBV5-1 and TRBJ2-7, with D possibly being TRBD1 (6 bases). The V and J ends lost 1 base and 1 base respectively, with 6 bases between them. This CDR3 region has 13 residues. The germline CDR1 and CDR2 sequences are SGHRS and YFSETQ. The chain's CDR3 is CASSLTGSYEQYF. Here the CDR3 DNA reads TGCGCCAGCAGCTTGACAGGGTCCTACGAGCAGTACTTC.

The chain joins TRBV7-2 to TRBJ2-2; D is possibly TRBD1 (6 bases). Germline CDR1 is SGHTA and CDR2 is FQGNSA. Between the trimmed V and J ends, which lost 0 bases and 4 bases, there was a span of 12 bases. There are 16 residues in the CDR3. This CDR3 is CASSLAIQGRTGELFF. CDR3 DNA: TGTGCCAGCAGCTTAGCGATACAGGGTCGCACCGGGGAGCTGTTTTTT.

J is TRBJ1-1 and V is TRBV28; D unresolved. V lost 2 bases and J lost 4, with 8 bases in between. This CDR3 has 13 residues. The germline V gene has CDR1 MDHEN and CDR2 SYDVKM. The CDR3 DNA reads as TGTGCCAGCAGTTTAGGCGACTTCACTGAAGCTTTCTTT. Its protein is CASSLGDFTEAFF.

The J gene is TRBJ1-4, the V gene TRBV6-2 or TRBV6-3, with no clear D. This CDR3 region has 14 residues. The ends were cut back, 5 bases at V and 5 bases at J, with 12 bases in the middle. In germline, CDR1 is MNHEY, CDR2 SVGEGT. CDR3 protein: CASSQQQTNEKLFF. The CDR3 bases are TGTGCCAGCAGTCAACAACAGACGAATGAAAAACTGTTTTTT.

The chain carries TRBV5-1 and TRBJ2-5; D possibly corresponds to TRBD1 (6 bases). The CDR3 length is 16 residues. Germline V CDR1 and CDR2: SGHRS, YFSETQ. V lost 3 bases to trimming and J lost 0 bases, with 15 bases between them. The CDR3 sequence: CASSSGRQAYQETQYF. In nucleotides, the CDR3 is TGCGCCAGCAGCTCGGGGAGACAGGCGTACCAAGAGACCCAGTACTTC.

The chain uses TRBV11-3 and TRBJ1-1; maybe TRBD1 (5 bases). Trimming removed 1 base at V and 1 base at J, with 10 bases between. This CDR3 region has 15 residues. Germline-derived CDR1 and CDR2 are SGHNT and YENEEA. The CDR3 here is CASSLGAGKNTEAFF. The CDR3 bases are TGTGCCAGCAGCTTAGGAGCAGGGAAGAACACTGAAGCTTTCTTT. The full variable domain, in which reference TRBV11-3 and TRBJ1-1 provide the parts outside the CDR3, is EAGVVQSPRYKIIEKKQPVAFWCNPISGHNTLYWYLQNLGQGPELLIRYENEEAVDDSQLPKDRFSAERLKGVDSTLKIQPAELGDSAVYLCASSLGAGKNTEAFFGQGTRLTVV.

This chain joins TRBV2 and TRBJ2-1; perhaps TRBD1 as D (6 bases). The V and J ends lost 6 bases and 10 bases respectively, with 16 bases between them. CDR1 is SNHLY and CDR2 is FYNNEI in the germline V gene. The CDR3 length is 13 residues. CDR3 DNA sequence: TGTGCCAGCAGCTCCCAGGGGCCCAGGGAGCAGTTCTTC. Encoded protein: CASSSQGPREQFF.

A few counts support this clone. The gene calls are TRBV4-2 and TRBJ2-1, with 12 bases aligning to TRBD2. In germline, CDR1 is LGHNA, CDR2 YNFKEQ. CDR3 length: 18 residues. Trimming removed 1 base from V and 0 bases from J; junction bases left unmatched: 4. The CDR3, as DNA: TGTGCCAGCAGCCAAGCACTAGCGGGGGGCGACTCCTACAATGAGCAGTTCTTC. Translating it yields CASSQALAGGDSYNEQFF.

This chain uses TRBV18 with TRBJ2-2, with D maybe TRBD1 (5 bases). Looked up from germline, CDR1 is KGHSH and CDR2 is LQKENI. This CDR3 region has 15 residues. Trimming removed 1 base at V and 3 bases at J, with 9 bases between. The CDR3 DNA reads as TGTGCCAGCTCACCACTGACAGAGGACACCGGGGAGCTGTTTTTT. Protein: CASSPLTEDTGELFF.

The V and J genes are TRBV18 and TRBJ1-2, with D hard to call. The germline V gene encodes CDR1 KGHSH and CDR2 LQKENI. V shed 3 bases and J shed 2 bases, with 4 bases lying between them. This CDR3 has 12 residues. The CDR3 loop is CASSPENYGYTF. CDR3 DNA: TGTGCCAGCTCACCTGAGAACTATGGCTACACCTTC.

J is TRBJ1-3 and V is TRBV11-3; TRBD1 is a possible D gene (5 bases). The V end lost 0 bases, the J end lost 0 bases, and 15 bases lay between the germline ends. The CDR3 runs to 18 residues. The germline gives CDR1 SGHNT, CDR2 YENEEA. The CDR3 region is CASSLEGETVNSGNTIYF. The CDR3 nucleotides read TGTGCCAGCAGCTTAGAAGGGGAAACTGTGAACTCTGGAAACACCATATATTTT.

The CDR3 DNA is TGTGCCAGCAGTTTATGGGGTTCGGGGTCCGGCTACGAGCAGTACTTC. Translating gives CASSLWGSGSGYEQYF. The chain joins TRBV28 to TRBJ2-7; D might be TRBD2 (5 bases). The V gene lost 0 bases and the J gene lost 3 bases, with 15 bases spanning the gap. CDR1 is MDHEN, CDR2 SYDVKM, per germline. This CDR3 has 16 amino acids.

V gene TRBV28 combines with J gene TRBJ2-1; TRBD2 agrees at 8 bases. V lost 4 bases and J lost 10; bases outside the gene matches: 15. Germline V gene data show CDR1 as MDHEN and CDR2 as SYDVKM. The CDR3 sequence is 16 residues long. This CDR3 is CASSSVRAGGLREQFF. In DNA form, the CDR3 reads TGTGCCAGCAGTTCCGTTAGGGCGGGAGGCCTCCGGGAGCAGTTCTTC.

J is TRBJ1-1 and V is TRBV5-6, with a tentative D call TRBD1 (6 bases). Germline V gene lookup returns CDR1 SGHDT and CDR2 YYEEEE. The V end lost 5 bases, the J end lost 4 bases, and 18 bases lay between the germline ends. This CDR3 has 15 residues. CDR3 coding DNA: TGTGCCAGCAGGACGCTCCTTCGAGGGGGCACTGAAGCTTTCTTT. This gives the protein CASRTLLRGGTEAFF.

The chain uses TRBV29-1 and TRBJ2-3; D is unresolved. The ends were cut back, 2 bases at V and 1 base at J, with 4 bases in the middle. Per the germline V gene, CDR1 is SQVTM and CDR2 is ANQGSEA. This CDR3 has 12 residues. The CDR3 nucleotides read TGCAGCGTTGAACAGGGCACAGATACGCAGTATTTT. Protein sequence: CSVEQGTDTQYF.

The V gene is TRBV19, the J gene TRBJ2-3, with D possibly being TRBD2 (7 bases). V was clipped by 4 bases and J by 2 bases, with 13 bases between them. CDR1 and CDR2 (germline): LNHDA, SQIVND (reference sequence). The CDR3 covers 15 residues. CDR3 amino acids: CASSTGGLDTDTQYF. The CDR3 coding sequence is TGTGCCAGTAGTACGGGGGGCTTAGACACAGATACGCAGTATTTT.

As for this clone: The germline gene is not matched at one end of the junction; a read error may be the cause. The V gene is TRBV30, the J gene TRBJ2-5; tentative D call: TRBD2 (5 bases). Germline lookup yields CDR1 GTSNPN and CDR2 SVGIG (reference sequence). The CDR3 length is 12 residues. The CDR3 loop reads CARSRGKETQYF. In DNA, the CDR3 is TGTGCCCGGAGTAGAGGGAAAGAGACCCAGTACTTC.

The count of this clone is one. J is TRBJ1-4 and V is TRBV28; D possibly corresponds to TRBD1 (6 bases). The CDR3 contains 12 residues. Germline loops: CDR1 MDHEN, CDR2 SYDVKM. V shed 10 bases and J shed 6 bases, with 12 bases lying between them. The CDR3 sequence: CATRDTYEKLFF. CDR3 DNA: TGTGCCACCCGGGACACTTATGAAAAACTGTTTTTT.

Turning to this clone: At one end the junction does not follow the germline gene, possibly because of a read error. The same CDR3 also results from other DNA sequences found in this sample. The J gene is TRBJ2-7, the V gene TRBV28, with D maybe TRBD2 (6 bases). CDR3 length: 13 amino acids. Germline V CDR1 and CDR2: MDHEN, SYDVKM. In DNA, the CDR3 is TGTGCCAGCAGCCTCACCCCGGGGAGGACCTCTCGCTTC. This sequence encodes CASSLTPGRTSRF. The entire variable domain, with the rest obtained from reference TRBV28 and TRBJ2-7, is as follows: DVKVTQSSRYLVKRTGEKVFLECVQDMDHENMFWYRQDPGLGLRLIYFSYDVKMKEKGDIPEGYSVSREKKERFSLILESASTNQTSMYLCASSLTPGRTSRFGPGTRLTVT.

A note on this clone: Sequence at one end of the junction differs from germline and may be a read error. The rearrangement links TRBV6-2 or TRBV6-3 to TRBJ1-3; D is unresolved. The germline V gene encodes CDR1 MNHEY and CDR2 SVGEGT. The CDR3 runs 14 residues. Here the CDR3 reads CASSYGGGGNIIYF. CDR3 DNA: TGTGCCAGCAGTTACGGCGGCGGAGGAAACATCATATATTTT.

The chain recombines TRBV19 with TRBJ2-5, with TRBD2 identical over 9 bases. V shed 5 bases and J 2 bases; nucleotides not matched to a gene: 6. From germline, CDR1 is LNHDA and CDR2 SQIVND (reference sequence). This CDR3 comprises 15 residues. Here the CDR3 reads CASSVLAGLQETQYF. As DNA, the CDR3 is TGTGCCAGTAGTGTCCTAGCGGGATTACAAGAGACCCAGTACTTC.

This clone was picked up one time. The rearrangement uses TRBV30 and TRBJ1-1, with D tentatively TRBD1 (5 bases). This CDR3 has 14 amino acids. The V gene's germline CDR1 is GTSNPN and CDR2 SVGIG (reference sequence). V dropped 0 bases and J dropped 4 bases, with 12 bases sitting between them. CDR3 protein: CAWSVRGFGTEAFF. CDR3 DNA sequence: TGTGCCTGGAGTGTTCGGGGGTTTGGCACTGAAGCTTTCTTT.

V and J are TRBV19 and TRBJ2-2; D perhaps matches TRBD2 (7 bases). The ends were cut back, 7 bases at V and 3 bases at J, with 21 bases in the middle. The V gene's germline CDR1 is LNHDA and CDR2 SQIVND (reference sequence). The CDR3 totals 17 residues. CDR3 nucleotide sequence: TGTGCCAGTACCGGTACCTTGGGGAGGGGGTACACCGGGGAGCTGTTTTTT. This gives the protein CASTGTLGRGYTGELFF.